This T cell receptor beta chain came from a study of Ad26.COV2.S vaccination and SARS-CoV-2 variants. Turning to the study itself: Donor allocation was to the COV1001 Ad26.COV2.S trial arm.

Only a few counts were recorded for this clone. Its antigen is as yet unknown. Treatment indicated: 15 to 20 received Ad26.COV2.S at low or high dose, single or two shots; 5 received placebo; per-sample allocation not given. On day 63 after the first injection, vaccine and placebo recipients gave samples. The CDR3 covers 14 residues. Germline lookup yields CDR1 SNHLY and CDR2 FYNNEI. V lost 2 bases to trimming and J lost 4 bases, with 8 bases between them. The protocol was immunoSEQ multiplex PCR, while the TCRdb copy is restricted to in-frame clones and leaves out a portion. The top ten hold less than 4.5% of the sample, which has about 400,000 clones, 88% seen once. Findings of the study overall: It was vaccine recipients, not placebo recipients, who had the higher spike-specific TCR breadth. Breadth, reportedly substantial, characterized the spike-specific CD8+ and CD4+ T cell responses after vaccination.

This TCR was sampled from a person between 18 and 60 years old who received the Ad26.COV2.S COVID-19 vaccine or a placebo. This chain joins TRBV2 and TRBJ1-4; no firm D call. Source: peripheral blood, taken in a trial of Ad26.COV2.S vaccine versus placebo. The CDR3 nucleotides are TGTGCCAGCAGTGAATTTCGGATTAATGAAAAACTGTTTTTT. As protein: CASSEFRINEKLFF.